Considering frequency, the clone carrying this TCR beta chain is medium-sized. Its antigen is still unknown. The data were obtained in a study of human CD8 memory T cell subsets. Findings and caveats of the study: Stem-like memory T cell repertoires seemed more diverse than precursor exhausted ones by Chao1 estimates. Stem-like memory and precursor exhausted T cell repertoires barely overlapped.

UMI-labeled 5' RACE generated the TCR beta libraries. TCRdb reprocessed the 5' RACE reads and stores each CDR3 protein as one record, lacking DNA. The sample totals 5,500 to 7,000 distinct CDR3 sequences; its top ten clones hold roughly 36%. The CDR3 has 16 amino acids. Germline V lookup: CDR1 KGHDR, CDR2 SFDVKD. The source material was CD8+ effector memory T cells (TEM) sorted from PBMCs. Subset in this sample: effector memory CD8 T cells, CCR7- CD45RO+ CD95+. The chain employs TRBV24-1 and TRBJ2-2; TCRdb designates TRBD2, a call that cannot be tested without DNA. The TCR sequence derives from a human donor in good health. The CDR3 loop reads CATSDLTSGDTGELFF.